This T cell receptor beta chain was captured in a study of cytomegalovirus exposure and HLA in healthy donors. CDR3 length: 13 amino acids. With V trimmed by 5 bases and J by 6 bases, 5 bases remained unmatched. Germline assignment: CDR1 ENHRY and CDR2 SYGVKD. PCR primers comprised 60 Vbeta and 13 Jbeta primers. Repertoires were generated with immunoSEQ multiplex PCR, while TCRdb's copy carries only in-frame clones and drops some. The data hold roughly 170,000 clones, with 80% observed a single time. The chain employs TRBV10-3 and TRBJ2-7; 9 bases align to TRBD1. This sequence originates from a man younger than 40 in good health and CMV-seropositive. What was sequenced was PBMCs. This chain's CDR3 is CAISRQGEGEQYF. The CDR3, as DNA: TGTGCCATCAGTCGACAGGGGGAGGGCGAGCAGTACTTC.